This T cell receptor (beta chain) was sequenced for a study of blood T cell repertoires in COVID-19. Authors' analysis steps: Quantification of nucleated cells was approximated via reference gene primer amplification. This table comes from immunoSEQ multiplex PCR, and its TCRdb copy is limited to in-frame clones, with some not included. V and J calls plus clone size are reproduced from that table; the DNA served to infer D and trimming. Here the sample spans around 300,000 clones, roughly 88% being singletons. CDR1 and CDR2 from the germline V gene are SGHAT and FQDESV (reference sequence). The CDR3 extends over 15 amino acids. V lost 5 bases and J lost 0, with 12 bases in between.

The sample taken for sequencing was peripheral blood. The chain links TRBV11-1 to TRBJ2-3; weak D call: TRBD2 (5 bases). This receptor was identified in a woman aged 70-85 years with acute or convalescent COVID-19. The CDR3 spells CASSLYRGSTDTQYF. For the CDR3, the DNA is TGTGCCAGCAGCCTATATCGGGGAAGCACAGATACGCAGTATTTT.